This T cell receptor beta chain was documented in a study of control samples from healthy donors and cancer patients. CDR3 length: 14 amino acids. The V and J ends lost 2 bases and 3 bases respectively, with 11 bases between them. CDR1 KGHSH and CDR2 LQKENI come from the germline V gene. Measured with immunoSEQ multiplex PCR; TCRdb has only the in-frame clones, and not every one. The repertoire holds about 51,000 clones, with roughly 86% as singletons. The source material was PBMCs. The clonotype originates from a man aged 50 to 60 with head and neck cancer. The genes are TRBV18 and TRBJ2-7; D gene uncertain. This CDR3 is CASSPASEYYEQYF. CDR3 coding DNA: TGTGCCAGCTCACCAGCATCGGAATACTACGAGCAGTACTTC. Full variable domain (rest looked up from reference TRBV18 and TRBJ2-7): NAGVMQNPRHLVRRRGQEARLRCSPMKGHSHVYWYRQLPEEGLKFMVYLQKENIIDESGMPKERFSAEFPKEGPSILRIQQVVRGDSAAYFCASSPASEYYEQYFGPGTRLTVT.